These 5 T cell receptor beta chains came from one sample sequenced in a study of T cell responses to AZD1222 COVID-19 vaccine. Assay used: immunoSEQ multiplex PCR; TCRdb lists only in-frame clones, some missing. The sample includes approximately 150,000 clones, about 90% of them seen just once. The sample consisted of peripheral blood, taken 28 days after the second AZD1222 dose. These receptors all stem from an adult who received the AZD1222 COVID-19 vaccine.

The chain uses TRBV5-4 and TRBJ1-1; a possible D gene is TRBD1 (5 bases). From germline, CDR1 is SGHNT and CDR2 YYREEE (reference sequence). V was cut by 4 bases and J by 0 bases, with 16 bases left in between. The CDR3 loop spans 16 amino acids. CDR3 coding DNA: TGTGCCAGCAGCCAAGGAGGAGGGACGGTGAACACTGAAGCTTTCTTT. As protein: CASSQGGGTVNTEAFF.

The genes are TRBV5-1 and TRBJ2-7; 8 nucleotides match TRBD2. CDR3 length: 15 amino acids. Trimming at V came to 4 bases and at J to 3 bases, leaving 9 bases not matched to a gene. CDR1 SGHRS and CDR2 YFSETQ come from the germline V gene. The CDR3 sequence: CASSPWSSGSYEQYF. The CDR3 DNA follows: TGCGCCAGCAGCCCCTGGTCCAGCGGGAGCTACGAGCAGTACTTC.

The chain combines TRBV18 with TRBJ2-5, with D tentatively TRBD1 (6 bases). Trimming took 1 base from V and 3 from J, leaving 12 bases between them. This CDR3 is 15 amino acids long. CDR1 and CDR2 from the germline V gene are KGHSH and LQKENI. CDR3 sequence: CASSPLERGKETQYF. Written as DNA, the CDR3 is TGTGCCAGCTCACCACTAGAAAGGGGGAAAGAGACCCAGTACTTC.

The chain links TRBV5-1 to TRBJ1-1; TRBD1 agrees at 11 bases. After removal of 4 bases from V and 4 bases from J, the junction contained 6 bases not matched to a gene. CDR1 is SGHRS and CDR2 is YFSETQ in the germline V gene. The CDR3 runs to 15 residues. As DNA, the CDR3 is TGCGCCAGCAGCGAGGGACAGGGGGAGGTCACTGAAGCTTTCTTT. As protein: CASSEGQGEVTEAFF.

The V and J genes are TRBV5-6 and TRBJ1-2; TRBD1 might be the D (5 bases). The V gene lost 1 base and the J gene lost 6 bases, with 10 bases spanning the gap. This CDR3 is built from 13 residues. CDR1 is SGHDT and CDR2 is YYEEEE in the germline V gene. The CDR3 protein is CASSLPGANGYTF. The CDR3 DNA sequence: TGTGCCAGCAGCTTGCCCGGGGCCAATGGCTACACCTTC.